A single sample is the source of the 17 T cell receptor beta chains below, sequenced in a study of cytomegalovirus exposure and HLA in healthy donors. 60 Vbeta and 13 Jbeta primers were used in PCR. The repertoire was sequenced with immunoSEQ multiplex PCR; TCRdb's copy has only in-frame clones and lacks some. The table includes fewer than 250,000 clones, more than 75% detected once. Sequencing was carried out using PBMCs. Receptors originate from a woman aged 25-40 years in good health and CMV-seropositive.

This clone has just a few counts. The rearrangement joins TRBV9 to TRBJ2-7; 11 nucleotides align to TRBD2. Trimming at V came to 4 bases and at J to 2 bases, leaving 8 bases not matched to a gene. The CDR3 contains 16 residues. Germline CDR1 reads SGDLS; CDR2 reads YYNGEE. This CDR3 reads CASSFSGGASPYEQYF. The CDR3 coding sequence is TGTGCCAGCAGCTTTAGCGGGGGGGCCTCCCCCTACGAGCAGTACTTC.

The rearrangement joins TRBV5-1 to TRBJ2-1; a weak D match, TRBD1 (5 bases). This CDR3 is built from 15 residues. Germline V gene data show CDR1 as SGHRS and CDR2 as YFSETQ. Deletions cut 1 base from V and 7 bases from J, with 15 bases between. CDR3 in amino acids: CASSLSGFATNEQFF. The CDR3 nucleotides read TGCGCCAGCAGCTTGTCAGGGTTCGCTACGAATGAGCAGTTCTTC.

The chain has TRBV7-9 and TRBJ1-4; TRBD1 is a possible D gene (6 bases). This CDR3 region has 15 residues. Germline V lookup: CDR1 SEHNR, CDR2 FQNEAQ (reference sequence). Trimming took off 3 bases at V and 0 bases at J, with 8 bases between the two ends. CDR3 coding DNA: TGTGCCAGCAGCTTGACAGGTCCAACTAATGAAAAACTGTTTTTT. Encoded protein: CASSLTGPTNEKLFF.

This rearrangement joins TRBV6-5 to TRBJ1-4; 9 nucleotides match TRBD1. Germline lookup yields CDR1 MNHEY and CDR2 SVGAGI. With V trimmed by 4 bases and J by 3 bases, 3 bases remained unmatched. The CDR3 loop spans 15 amino acids. CDR3 amino acids: CASSLTGGANEKLFF. In DNA, the CDR3 is TGTGCCAGCAGTTTGACAGGGGGGGCTAATGAAAAACTGTTTTTT.

The chain recombines TRBV11-1 with TRBJ2-7; unclear D gene. The V end was cut by 0 bases, the J end by 5 bases, with 5 bases between. The germline V gene encodes CDR1 SGHAT and CDR2 FQDESV (reference sequence). This CDR3 comprises 12 residues. In DNA, the CDR3 is TGTGCCAGCAGCTTAGCGTTAAACGAGCAGTACTTC. It codes for CASSLALNEQYF.

This clone has a handful of counts. The J gene is TRBJ1-2, the V gene TRBV29-1, with D possibly being TRBD1 (6 bases). CDR3 length: 11 residues. CDR1 is SQVTM and CDR2 is ANQGSEA in the germline V gene. Between the trimmed V and J ends, which lost 4 bases and 7 bases, there was a span of 10 bases. In nucleotides, the CDR3 is TGCAGCGTTGGACAGGCGATTGGCTACACCTTC. Protein product: CSVGQAIGYTF.

The chain recombines TRBV5-4 with TRBJ2-5; D perhaps matches TRBD1 (6 bases). Germline assignment: CDR1 SGHNT and CDR2 YYREEE (reference sequence). V dropped 3 bases and J dropped 1 base, with 7 bases sitting between them. This CDR3 has 13 amino acids. Here the CDR3 reads CASSWDIQETQYF. The CDR3 nucleotides read TGTGCCAGCAGCTGGGACATCCAAGAGACCCAGTACTTC.

This clone appeared a single time. V usage is TRBV27 and J usage is TRBJ1-6; maybe TRBD1 (6 bases). Deletions cut 5 bases from V and 9 bases from J, with 14 bases between. The germline CDR1 and CDR2 sequences are MNHEY and SMNVEV (reference sequence). The CDR3 sequence is 14 residues long. The CDR3 is CASSARNRASPLHF. For the CDR3, the DNA is TGTGCCAGCAGTGCCCGGAACAGGGCTTCACCCCTCCACTTT.

The genes are TRBV6-1 and TRBJ1-6; D may be TRBD1 (5 bases). Trimming took 5 bases from V and 9 from J, leaving 14 bases between them. This CDR3 spans 14 amino acids. Germline V gene sequence: CDR1 MNHNS, CDR2 SASEGT. CDR3 amino acids: CASSLSGVSSPLHF. The DNA for the CDR3 is TGTGCCAGCAGTCTGTCGGGGGTTTCTTCACCCCTCCACTTT.

The gene calls are TRBV15 and TRBJ2-7; TRBD2 matches at 9 bases. V lost 0 bases to trimming and J lost 4 bases; unmatched junction nucleotides: 10. From germline, CDR1 is LNHNV and CDR2 YYDKDF (reference sequence). The CDR3 spans 17 residues. The CDR3 bases are TGTGCCACCAGCAGAGATCCCGGACTAGCGACACCATACGAGCAGTACTTC. Protein: CATSRDPGLATPYEQYF.

There are a few counts of this clone. This chain connects TRBV4-1 to TRBJ1-5; D remains unclear. The CDR3 runs to 15 residues. Between the trimmed V and J ends, which lost 1 base and 9 bases, there was a span of 16 bases. Germline V gives CDR1 MGHRA, CDR2 YSYEKL. The chain's CDR3 is CASSQAVVLQRPQHF. The CDR3 DNA reads TGCGCCAGCAGCCAAGCGGTGGTTCTTCAACGGCCCCAGCATTTT.

The chain uses TRBV5-6 and TRBJ2-2, with 9 bases lining up with TRBD2. Germline V lookup: CDR1 SGHDT, CDR2 YYEEEE. V was pared by 4 bases and J by 5 bases, with 12 bases of the junction left unmatched. The CDR3 covers 17 residues. DNA for the CDR3: TGTGCCAGCAGCGCCCTCCCCGGGACTAGCCGGACCGGGGAGCTGTTTTTT. Protein sequence: CASSALPGTSRTGELFF.

The chain carries TRBV20-1 and TRBJ1-1; unclear D gene. Germline lookup yields CDR1 DFQATT and CDR2 SNEGSKA (reference sequence). Trimming cost V 5 bases and J 6 bases, with 10 bases left between them. There are 11 residues in the CDR3. The CDR3: CSAPRYAEAFF. In DNA form, the CDR3 reads TGCAGTGCTCCACGGTATGCTGAAGCTTTCTTT.

The chain employs TRBV5-1 and TRBJ1-3; tentative D call: TRBD1 (6 bases). Germline V gene sequence: CDR1 SGHRS, CDR2 YFSETQ. The CDR3 is made up of 16 amino acids. Trimming took off 2 bases at V and 0 bases at J, with 12 bases between the two ends. Here the CDR3 reads CASSLGQLDSGNTIYF. The CDR3 region has the DNA TGCGCCAGCAGCTTAGGACAGCTTGACTCTGGAAACACCATATATTTT.

The chain has TRBV7-8 and TRBJ1-3; D possibly corresponds to TRBD1 (5 bases). CDR1 is SGHVS and CDR2 is FQNEAQ in the germline V gene. This CDR3 comprises 14 residues. The ends were cut back, 4 bases at V and 3 bases at J, with 10 bases in the middle. The CDR3 loop reads CASSSGGGGNTIYF. The CDR3 DNA reads as TGTGCCAGCAGCTCCGGCGGGGGTGGAAACACCATATATTTT.

The chain recombines TRBV7-9 with TRBJ2-5; perhaps TRBD2 as D (6 bases). The length of the CDR3 is 14 residues. Trimming shortened V by 0 bases and J by 2 bases, and 7 bases separated the two germline ends. Looked up from germline, CDR1 is SEHNR and CDR2 is FQNEAQ (reference sequence). The CDR3 nucleotides are TGTGCCAGCAGCTTAGCGACTAGACAAGAGACCCAGTACTTC. Translating it yields CASSLATRQETQYF.

The rearrangement links TRBV7-9 to TRBJ2-2, with unresolved D. V gave up 5 bases and J gave up 6 bases, with 22 bases separating them. This CDR3 is 17 amino acids long. Germline V gene lookup returns CDR1 SEHNR and CDR2 FQNEAQ (reference sequence). The CDR3 is CASSARRVVVRAGELFF. The CDR3 bases are TGTGCCAGCAGCGCTCGTCGGGTGGTAGTTCGGGCCGGGGAGCTGTTTTTT.